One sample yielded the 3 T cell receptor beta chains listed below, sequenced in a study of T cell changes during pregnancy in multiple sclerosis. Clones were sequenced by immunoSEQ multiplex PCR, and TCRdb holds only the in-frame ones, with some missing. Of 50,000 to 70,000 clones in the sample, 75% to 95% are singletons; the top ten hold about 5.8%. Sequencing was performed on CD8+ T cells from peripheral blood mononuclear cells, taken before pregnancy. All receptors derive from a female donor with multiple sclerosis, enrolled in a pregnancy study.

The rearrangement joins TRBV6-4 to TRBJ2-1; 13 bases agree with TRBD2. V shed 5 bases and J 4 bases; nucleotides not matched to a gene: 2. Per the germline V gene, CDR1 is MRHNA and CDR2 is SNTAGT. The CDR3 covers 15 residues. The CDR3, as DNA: TGTGCCAGCAGTCTGACTAGCGGGGGGTACAATGAGCAGTTCTTC. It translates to CASSLTSGGYNEQFF.

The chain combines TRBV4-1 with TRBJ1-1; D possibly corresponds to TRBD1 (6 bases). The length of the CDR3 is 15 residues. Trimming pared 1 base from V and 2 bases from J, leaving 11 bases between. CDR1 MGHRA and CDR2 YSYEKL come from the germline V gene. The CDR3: CASSQAKQGNTEAFF. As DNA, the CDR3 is TGCGCCAGCAGCCAAGCCAAACAGGGAAACACTGAAGCTTTCTTT.

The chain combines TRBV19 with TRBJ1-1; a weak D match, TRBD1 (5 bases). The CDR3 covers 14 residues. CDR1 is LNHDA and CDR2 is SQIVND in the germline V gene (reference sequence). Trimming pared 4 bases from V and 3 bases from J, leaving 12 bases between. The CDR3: CASSRGTFDTEAFF. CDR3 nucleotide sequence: TGTGCCAGTAGTAGGGGCACTTTCGACACTGAAGCTTTCTTT.